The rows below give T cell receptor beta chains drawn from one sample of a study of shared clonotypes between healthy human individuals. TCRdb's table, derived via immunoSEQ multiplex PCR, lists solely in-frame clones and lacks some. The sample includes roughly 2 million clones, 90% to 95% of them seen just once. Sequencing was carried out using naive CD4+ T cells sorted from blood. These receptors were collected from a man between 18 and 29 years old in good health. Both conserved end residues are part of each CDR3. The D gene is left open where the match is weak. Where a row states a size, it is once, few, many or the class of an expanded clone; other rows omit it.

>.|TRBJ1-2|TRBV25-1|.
CASSDSNYGYTF
TGTGCCAGCAGTGACAGCAACTATGGCTACACCTTC
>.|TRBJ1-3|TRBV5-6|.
CASSLRTPGNTIYF
TGTGCCAGCAGCTTGCGGACGCCTGGAAACACCATATATTTT
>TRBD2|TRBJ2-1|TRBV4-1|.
CASSRGLAGPPGNEQFF
TGCGCCAGCAGCCGAGGACTAGCGGGTCCCCCTGGGAATGAGCAGTTCTTC
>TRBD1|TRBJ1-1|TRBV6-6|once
CASSYKGTAFEAFF
TGTGCCAGCAGTTATAAGGGGACAGCATTTGAAGCTTTCTTT
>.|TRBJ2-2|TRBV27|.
CASSPLGGVIGGELFF
TGTGCCAGCAGTCCCCTCGGGGGTGTTATTGGTGGGGAGCTGTTTTTT
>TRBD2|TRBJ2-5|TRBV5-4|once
CASSRGTIQETQYF
TGTGCCAGCAGCCGCGGGACTATCCAAGAGACCCAGTACTTC
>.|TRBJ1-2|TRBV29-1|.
CSVDVRGRYTF
TGCAGCGTTGATGTCAGGGGTCGCTACACCTTC
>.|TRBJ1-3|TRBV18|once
CASSPPGRQSSGNTIYF
TGTGCCAGCTCACCGCCGGGACGGCAGAGCTCTGGAAACACCATATATTTT
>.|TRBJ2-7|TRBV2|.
CASSEALQTTVPYEQYF
TGTGCCAGCAGTGAAGCGCTTCAGACGACAGTACCCTACGAGCAGTACTTC
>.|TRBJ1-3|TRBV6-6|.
CASSTLRGSGNTIYF
TGTGCCAGCAGTACTCTGAGAGGCTCTGGAAACACCATATATTTT
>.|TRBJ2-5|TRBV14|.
CASSQGPEIQETQYF
TGTGCCAGCAGCCAAGGTCCAGAGATACAAGAGACCCAGTACTTC
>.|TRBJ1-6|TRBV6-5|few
CASSRGQNSPLHF
TGTGCCAGCAGTCGTGGACAGAATTCACCCCTCCACTTT
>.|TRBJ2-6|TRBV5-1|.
CASSLSTASGANVLTF
TGCGCCAGCAGCTTGTCAACGGCCTCTGGGGCCAACGTCCTGACTTTC
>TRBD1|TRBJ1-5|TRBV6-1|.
CASSDGWTGNNQPQHF
TGTGCCAGCAGTGACGGGTGGACAGGGAACAATCAGCCCCAGCATTTT
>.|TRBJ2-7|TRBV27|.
CASSYRANPPYEQYF
TGTGCCAGCAGTTATAGGGCCAATCCCCCCTACGAGCAGTACTTC
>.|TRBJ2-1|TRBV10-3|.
CAISESPSLADEQFF
TGTGCCATCAGTGAGTCGCCCAGCCTCGCGGATGAGCAGTTCTTC
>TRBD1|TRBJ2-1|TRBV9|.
CASSVITGGRDEQFF
TGTGCCAGCAGCGTAATCACAGGGGGCCGGGATGAGCAGTTCTTC
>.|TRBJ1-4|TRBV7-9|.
CASSLASTNEKLFF
TGTGCCAGCAGCTTAGCGTCAACTAATGAAAAACTGTTTTTT
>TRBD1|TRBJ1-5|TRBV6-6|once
CASSYQPGTGYQPQHF
TGTGCCAGCAGTTACCAACCGGGGACAGGGTATCAGCCCCAGCATTTT
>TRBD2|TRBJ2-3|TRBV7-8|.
CASSPNSGRAKDTQYF
TGTGCCAGCAGCCCAAATAGCGGGAGGGCCAAAGATACGCAGTATTTT
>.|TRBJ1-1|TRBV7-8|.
CASSFREGATEAFF
TGTGCCAGCAGCTTTAGAGAAGGGGCCACTGAAGCTTTCTTT
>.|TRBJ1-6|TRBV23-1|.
CASSQSRAGPRPLHF
TGCGCCAGCAGTCAATCAAGGGCCGGCCCCAGACCCCTCCACTTT
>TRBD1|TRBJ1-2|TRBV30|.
CAWSVLGQGASGYTF
TGTGCCTGGAGTGTACTGGGACAGGGGGCAAGTGGCTACACCTTC
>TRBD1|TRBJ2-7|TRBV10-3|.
CATHGQGFDEQYF
TGTGCCACGCACGGACAGGGTTTCGACGAGCAGTACTTC
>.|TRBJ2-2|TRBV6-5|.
CASSYAASGELFF
TGTGCCAGCAGTTACGCCGCATCCGGGGAGCTGTTTTTT
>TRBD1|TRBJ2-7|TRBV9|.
CASSPLGDSYEQYF
TGTGCCAGCAGCCCCTTGGGGGACAGCTACGAGCAGTACTTC
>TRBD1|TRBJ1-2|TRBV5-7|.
CASSWADRDGIYGYTF
TGTGCCAGCAGCTGGGCGGACAGGGATGGTATCTATGGCTACACCTTC
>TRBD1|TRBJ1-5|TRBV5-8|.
CASSIGTGGAGNQPQHF
TGTGCCAGCAGCATTGGGACAGGGGGCGCGGGCAATCAGCCCCAGCATTTT
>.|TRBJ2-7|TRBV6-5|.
CASSYSIGAYEQYF
TGTGCCAGCAGTTACTCCATCGGGGCCTACGAGCAGTACTTC
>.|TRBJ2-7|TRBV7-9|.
CASSERQSSYEQYF
TGTGCCAGCAGCGAAAGACAGAGCTCCTACGAGCAGTACTTC
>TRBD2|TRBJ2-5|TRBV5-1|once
CASSFFRGGRETQYF
TGCGCCAGCAGCTTCTTCCGCGGGGGACGGGAGACCCAGTACTTC
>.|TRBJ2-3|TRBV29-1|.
CSGSEGEATQYF
TGCAGCGGGTCGGAGGGCGAAGCTACGCAGTATTTT
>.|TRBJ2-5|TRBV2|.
CASSERVQGETQYF
TGTGCCAGCAGTGAAAGGGTGCAAGGGGAGACCCAGTACTTC
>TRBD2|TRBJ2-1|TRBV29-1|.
CSVSATSGYNEQFF
TGCAGCGTCTCGGCGACTAGCGGCTACAATGAGCAGTTCTTC
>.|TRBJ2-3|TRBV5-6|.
CASSPHIGEWNTQYF
TGTGCCAGCAGCCCCCATATCGGGGAATGGAATACGCAGTATTTT
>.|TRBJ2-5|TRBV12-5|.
CASGFGETQYF
TGTGCTAGTGGTTTTGGGGAGACCCAGTACTTC
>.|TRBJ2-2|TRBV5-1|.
CASSPDINTGELFF
TGCGCCAGCAGCCCCGACATCAACACCGGGGAGCTGTTTTTT
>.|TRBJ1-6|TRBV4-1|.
CASSQAGSFIYNSPLHF
TGCGCCAGCAGCCAAGCAGGCAGCTTTATCTATAATTCACCCCTCCACTTT
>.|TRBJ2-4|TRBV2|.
CASSLLERGGNIQYF
TGTGCCAGCAGTCTCCTGGAGAGGGGAGGTAACATTCAGTACTTC
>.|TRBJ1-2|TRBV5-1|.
CASSLAVGGGYGYTF
TGCGCCAGCAGCTTGGCGGTTGGGGGCGGCTATGGCTACACCTTC
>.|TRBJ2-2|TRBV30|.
CAWSPPRGNTGELFF
TGTGCCTGGAGTCCTCCGCGGGGTAACACCGGGGAGCTGTTTTTT
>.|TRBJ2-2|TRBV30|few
CAWRIRDLGAGELFF
TGTGCCTGGAGGATCCGGGACCTTGGGGCCGGGGAGCTGTTTTTT
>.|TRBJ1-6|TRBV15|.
CATSRDLTADYSPLHF
TGTGCCACCAGCCGCGATTTGACAGCCGACTATTCACCCCTCCACTTT
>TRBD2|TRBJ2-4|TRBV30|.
CAWCIAGDIQYF
TGTGCCTGGTGCATCGCGGGGGACATTCAGTACTTC
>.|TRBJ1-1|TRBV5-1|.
CASSLEGFGTEAFF
TGCGCCAGCAGCTTGGAGGGGTTCGGCACTGAAGCTTTCTTT
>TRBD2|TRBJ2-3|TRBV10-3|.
CAFSSGRSTDTQYF
TGTGCCTTCTCTAGCGGGAGGAGCACAGATACGCAGTATTTT
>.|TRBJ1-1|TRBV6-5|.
CASSSPGAPNTEAFF
TGTGCCAGCAGTTCCCCCGGTGCACCGAACACTGAAGCTTTCTTT
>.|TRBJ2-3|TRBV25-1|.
CASSGEDLYTDTQYF
TGTGCCAGCAGTGGTGAGGACCTATACACAGATACGCAGTATTTT
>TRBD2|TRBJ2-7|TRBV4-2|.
CASSQVTSGVYGGQYF
TGTGCCAGCAGCCAAGTGACTAGCGGGGTCTACGGCGGGCAGTACTTC